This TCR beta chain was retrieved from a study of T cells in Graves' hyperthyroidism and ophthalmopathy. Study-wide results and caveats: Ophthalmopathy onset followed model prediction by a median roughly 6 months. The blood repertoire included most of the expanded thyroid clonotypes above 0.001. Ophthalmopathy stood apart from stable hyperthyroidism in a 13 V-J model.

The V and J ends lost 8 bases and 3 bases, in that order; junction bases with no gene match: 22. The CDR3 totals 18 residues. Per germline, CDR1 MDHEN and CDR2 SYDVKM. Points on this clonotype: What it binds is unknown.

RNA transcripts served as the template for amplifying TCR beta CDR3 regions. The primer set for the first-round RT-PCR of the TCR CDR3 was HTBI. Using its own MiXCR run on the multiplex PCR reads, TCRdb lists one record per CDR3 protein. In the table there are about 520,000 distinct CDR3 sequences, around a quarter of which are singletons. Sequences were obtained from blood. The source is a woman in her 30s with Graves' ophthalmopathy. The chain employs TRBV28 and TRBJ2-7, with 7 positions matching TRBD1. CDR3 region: CASASIPGQKGNFYEQYF. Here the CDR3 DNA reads TGTGCCAGCGCATCAATTCCGGGACAGAAGGGGAATTTCTACGAGCAGTACTTC.